The present T cell receptor beta chain was sequenced within a study of CD8+ T cells in alopecia areata. Study-wide context: Twice a day, 5 to 10 mg of oral tofacitinib was administered to treated patients.

cDNA prepared by RNA extraction and subsequent reverse transcription served as the template for sequencing. TCRdb's table, derived via immunoSEQ multiplex PCR, lists solely in-frame clones and lacks some. Here the sample spans 200,000 to 250,000 clones, 50% to 60% being singletons. CDR3 length equals 16 residues. J was trimmed by 3 bases and V by 4 bases; bases with no gene match: 10. Germline values: CDR1 MGHRA, CDR2 YSYEKL. CD4+ and CD8+ T cells were sorted from PBMCs stained for CD3, CD4 and CD8. This TCR was sampled from a human donor with alopecia areata. This sample comprised CD4+ T cells sorted from blood, obtained at week 0. The chain combines TRBV4-1 with TRBJ2-7, with 9 bases matching TRBD1. CDR3 loop: CASSRTPGQGYYEQYF. CDR3 in DNA: TGCGCCAGCAGCCGAACGCCGGGACAGGGATACTACGAGCAGTACTTC.